A selection of T cell receptor beta chains follows, all from one sample in a study of neurological immune-mediated disorders. TCRdb redid the calling of the 5' RACE reads with MiXCR, one entry per CDR3 protein. The repertoire consists of about 50,000 distinct CDR3 sequences, with over 15% occurring once and the leading ten covering roughly 4%. The sequenced sample was PBMCs. The receptors shown here come from a man aged 60 to 75 in good health. Both conserved end residues are part of each CDR3. The order of the fields is V gene, D gene, clone size, J gene, CDR3 length, CDR3 DNA, CDR3 protein. D genes are given only for firm matches. Only some rows state a clone size, as once, few, many or a class for expanded clones.

V: TRBV4-1; D: -; size: many; J: TRBJ1-5; length: 15; DNA: TGCGCCAGCGCAGCATGGTTGGGGGGCAATCAGCCCCAGCATTTT; CDR3: CASAAWLGGNQPQHF
V: TRBV5-5; D: -; size: many; J: TRBJ2-7; length: 12; DNA: TGTGCCAGCAGCCTACCACCCGGAGAGCAGTACTTC; CDR3: CASSLPPGEQYF
V: TRBV5-5; D: -; size: many; J: TRBJ2-3; length: 12; DNA: TGTGCCAGCCGCGAAAAGGGAGATACGCAGTATTTT; CDR3: CASREKGDTQYF
V: TRBV12-3/TRBV12-4; D: -; size: many; J: TRBJ1-3; length: 12; DNA: TGTGCCGGGGGGGCCTCTGGAAACACCATATATTTT; CDR3: CAGGASGNTIYF
V: TRBV28; D: -; size: -; J: TRBJ2-7; length: 14; DNA: TGTGCCAGCACCCCAGGGCGCCGGGCAGCAGAGCAGTACTTC; CDR3: CASTPGRRAAEQYF
V: TRBV28; D: -; size: many; J: TRBJ1-2; length: 13; DNA: TGTGCCACCCAACGGGGCCCGGACTATGGCTACACCTTC; CDR3: CATQRGPDYGYTF
V: TRBV5-5; D: TRBD1; size: many; J: TRBJ2-2; length: 15; DNA: TGTGCCAGCAGCTTGTGGACAGGGGAATCCGGGGAGCTGTTTTTT; CDR3: CASSLWTGESGELFF
V: TRBV7-2; D: TRBD1; size: many; J: TRBJ1-1; length: 14; DNA: TGTGCCAGCAGCTACCAAGGGGGCAGGGCTGAAGCTTTCTTT; CDR3: CASSYQGGRAEAFF
V: TRBV7-3; D: -; size: -; J: TRBJ2-6; length: 17; DNA: TGTGCCAGCAGCTCACCGGACGGCTCCTCTGGGGCCAACGTCCTGACTTTC; CDR3: CASSSPDGSSGANVLTF
V: TRBV5-1; D: TRBD2; size: many; J: TRBJ2-1; length: 15; DNA: TGCGCCAGCAGCTTGCTAGCGGGGCCAAACAATGAGCAGTTCTTC; CDR3: CASSLLAGPNNEQFF
V: TRBV7-9; D: TRBD1; size: many; J: TRBJ2-3; length: 15; DNA: TGTGCCAGCAGCTTAGGGACAGGAACCACAGATACGCAGTATTTT; CDR3: CASSLGTGTTDTQYF
V: TRBV18; D: TRBD1; size: many; J: TRBJ1-2; length: 15; DNA: TGTGCCAGCTCACCTTTCACCGGGACAGGATATGGCTACACCTTC; CDR3: CASSPFTGTGYGYTF
V: TRBV5-8; D: TRBD1; size: many; J: TRBJ1-3; length: 19; DNA: TGTGCCAGCAGCCTACCGGGACAGTACTTAGCAGCCTCTGGAAACACCATATATTTT; CDR3: CASSLPGQYLAASGNTIYF
V: TRBV20-1; D: TRBD1; size: many; J: TRBJ1-1; length: 13; DNA: TGCAGTGCCCTGACAGGGCTGAACACTGAAGCTTTCTTT; CDR3: CSALTGLNTEAFF
V: TRBV7-3; D: -; size: many; J: TRBJ2-7; length: 13; DNA: TGTGCCAGCAGCTTACATATGGGAAGCGAGCAGTACTTC; CDR3: CASSLHMGSEQYF
V: TRBV7-8; D: -; size: many; J: TRBJ2-5; length: 14; DNA: TGTGCCAGCAGCTTCTCCCGGGTGAGAGAGACCCAGTACTTC; CDR3: CASSFSRVRETQYF
V: TRBV6-6; D: -; size: many; J: TRBJ2-7; length: 13; DNA: TGTGCCAGCAGTCGGGACTTTTCGAGCGAGCAGTACTTC; CDR3: CASSRDFSSEQYF
V: TRBV5-1; D: -; size: -; J: TRBJ1-1; length: 14; DNA: TGCGCCAGCAGCTTAACAGGGTTGAACACAGAAGCTTTCTTT; CDR3: CASSLTGLNTEAFF
V: TRBV20-1; D: -; size: many; J: TRBJ2-3; length: 10; DNA: TGCAGTGGAGGGATTAATACGCAGTATTTT; CDR3: CSGGINTQYF
V: TRBV12-3/TRBV12-4; D: -; size: many; J: TRBJ1-1; length: 12; DNA: TGTGCCAGCAGTTTGGAGATCACTGAAGCTTTCTTT; CDR3: CASSLEITEAFF
V: TRBV6-1; D: TRBD2; size: few; J: TRBJ2-1; length: 16; DNA: TGTGCCATCCCAACGACTAGCGGGAGGAGGACAGATGAGCAGTTCTTC; CDR3: CAIPTTSGRRTDEQFF
V: TRBV29-1; D: -; size: many; J: TRBJ2-3; length: 12; DNA: TGCAGCGTTCGGGAGCGGACAGATACGCAGTATTTT; CDR3: CSVRERTDTQYF
V: TRBV5-1; D: -; size: many; J: TRBJ2-5; length: 15; DNA: TGCGCCAGCAGCTTGGCCTCGACTCTTGGCGGGACCCAGTACTTC; CDR3: CASSLASTLGGTQYF
V: TRBV7-9; D: -; size: many; J: TRBJ2-7; length: 12; DNA: TGTGCCAGCAGCTTACACGGCTACGAGCAGTACTTC; CDR3: CASSLHGYEQYF
V: TRBV20-1; D: TRBD1; size: many; J: TRBJ1-2; length: 14; DNA: TGCAGTGCTATCAAGACAGGGGATAACTATGGCTACACCTTC; CDR3: CSAIKTGDNYGYTF
V: TRBV18; D: -; size: many; J: TRBJ2-5; length: 12; DNA: TGTGCCAGCTCACCAGGGAAAGAGACCCAGTACTTC; CDR3: CASSPGKETQYF
V: TRBV4-2; D: -; size: many; J: TRBJ2-1; length: 15; DNA: TGTGCCAGCAGCACTTTACCGACTTCTCCGGGACAGCAGTTCTTC; CDR3: CASSTLPTSPGQQFF
V: TRBV7-2; D: TRBD2; size: many; J: TRBJ2-4; length: 16; DNA: TGTGCCAGCAGCTTAGTGGCGGCTAGCGGTCAAAACATTCAGTACTTC; CDR3: CASSLVAASGQNIQYF
V: TRBV7-2; D: -; size: many; J: TRBJ2-7; length: 13; DNA: TGTGCCAGCAGCCCAAGCGGACAGAGAATTTCGTACTTC; CDR3: CASSPSGQRISYF
V: TRBV20-1; D: -; size: -; J: TRBJ1-2; length: 17; DNA: TGCAGTGCTAGTGTGGTGCCCGCAGGAGTAGCTAACTATGGCTACACCTTC; CDR3: CSASVVPAGVANYGYTF